This paragraph covers one T cell receptor beta chain sequence. The antigen remains undetermined. Here immunoSEQ multiplex PCR was the method, and the copy in TCRdb shows in-frame clones only, minus some. Here the sample spans 250,000 or so clones, roughly 89% being singletons. The data are from a study of cytomegalovirus exposure and HLA in healthy donors. Study observations and caveats: Researchers catalogued approximately 170 TCR beta chains as cytomegalovirus-associated. Using the classifier, cytomegalovirus status was reportedly diagnosed with high specificity and sensitivity.

Germline V lookup: CDR1 MDHEN, CDR2 SYDVKM. The CDR3 sequence is 12 residues long. The V gene end was trimmed by 5 bases and the J gene end by 4 bases; junction bases not matched to a gene: 1. The TCR originated in a man younger than 35 in good health and CMV-seronegative. The chain employs TRBV28 and TRBJ1-2; TRBD1 matches 7 bases. Sequencing was carried out using PBMCs. CDR3 sequence (DNA): TGTGCCAGCAGTGGGACAGCCTATGGCTACACCTTC. Encoded protein: CASSGTAYGYTF.